This TCR beta chain is drawn from a study of T cells in Graves' hyperthyroidism and ophthalmopathy. With regard to this clonotype: Its specificity is unknown.

General study findings and limits: In simple terms, a model built on 13 V-J features told ophthalmopathy apart from stable hyperthyroidism.

No progression to ophthalmopathy during 18 months of follow-up defined stable disease. This CDR3 has 14 residues. The germline gives CDR1 ENHRY, CDR2 SYGVKD. The trim removed 2 bases at V and 5 bases at J, leaving 4 bases unmatched. The TCR beta CDR3 regions underwent amplification using RNA transcripts as the source. The HTBI primer set served for first-round RT-PCR of the TCR CDR3. TCRdb reanalysed the multiplex PCR reads using MiXCR and keeps one entry per CDR3 protein. This table holds around 580,000 distinct CDR3 sequences, 35% to 55% found once. The chain has TRBV10-3 and TRBJ1-2; 8 bases match TRBD1. This clonotype was sampled from a young woman with Graves' hyperthyroidism. The sequenced sample was peripheral blood or thyroid tissue (not recorded which). CDR3 DNA: TGTGCCATCAGTGAGGGACAGGGAAAGTATGGCTACACCTTC. This translates into CAISEGQGKYGYTF.